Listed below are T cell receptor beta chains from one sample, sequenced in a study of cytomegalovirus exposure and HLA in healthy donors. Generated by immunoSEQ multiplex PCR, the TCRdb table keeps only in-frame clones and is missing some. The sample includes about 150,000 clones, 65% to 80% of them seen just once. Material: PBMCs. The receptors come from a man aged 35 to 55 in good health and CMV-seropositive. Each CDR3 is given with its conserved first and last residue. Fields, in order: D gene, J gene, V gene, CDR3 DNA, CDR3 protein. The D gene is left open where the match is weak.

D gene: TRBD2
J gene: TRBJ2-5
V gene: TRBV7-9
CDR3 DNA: TGTGCCAGCAGCTTCTCGACTAGCTGGGGAAACTTC
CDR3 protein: CASSFSTSWGNF

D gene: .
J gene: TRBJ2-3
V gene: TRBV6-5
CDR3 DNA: TGTGCCACCGAGGAGCGGGGCACAGATACGCAGTATTTT
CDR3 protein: CATEERGTDTQYF

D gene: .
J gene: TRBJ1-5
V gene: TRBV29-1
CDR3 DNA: TGCAGCGTTGAAGAGGCAGGGGATCAGCCCCAGCATTTT
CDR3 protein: CSVEEAGDQPQHF

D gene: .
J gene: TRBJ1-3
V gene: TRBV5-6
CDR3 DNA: TGTGCCAGCAGCTTTATCGGCTCTGGAAACACCATATATTTT
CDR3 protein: CASSFIGSGNTIYF

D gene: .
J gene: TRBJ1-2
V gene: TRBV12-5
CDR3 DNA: TGTGCTAGTGGTTTGGTAGGGGGATATGGCTACACCTTC
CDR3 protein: CASGLVGGYGYTF

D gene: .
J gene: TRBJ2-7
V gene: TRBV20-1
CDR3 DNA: TGCAGTGCTAGCTTAAATTCGGGGCAGTACTTC
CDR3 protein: CSASLNSGQYF

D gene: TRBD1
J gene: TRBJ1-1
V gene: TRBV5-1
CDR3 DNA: TGCGCCAGCAGCTTGGGAGGACAGGGAGGTGAAGCTTTCTTT
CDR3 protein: CASSLGGQGGEAFF

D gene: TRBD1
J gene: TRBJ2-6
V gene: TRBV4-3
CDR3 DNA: TGCGCCAGCAGCCAAGAGACAGGGGGTAGCTCTGGGGCCAACGTCCTGACTTTC
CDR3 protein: CASSQETGGSSGANVLTF

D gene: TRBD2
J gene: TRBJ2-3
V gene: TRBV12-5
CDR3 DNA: TGTGCTAGTGGTTTGTTTCTTAGCGGGAGAGGGACAGATACGCAGTATTTT
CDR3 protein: CASGLFLSGRGTDTQYF

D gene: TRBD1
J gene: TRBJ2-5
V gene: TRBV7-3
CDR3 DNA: TGTGCCAGCAGCTCCGGACAGGGGACCCAGTACTTC
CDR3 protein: CASSSGQGTQYF

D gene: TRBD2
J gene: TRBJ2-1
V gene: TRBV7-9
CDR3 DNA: TGTGCCAGCAGCTATGGGACTAGCGGTAACAATGAGCAGTTCTTC
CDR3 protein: CASSYGTSGNNEQFF

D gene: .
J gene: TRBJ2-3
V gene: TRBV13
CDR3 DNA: TGTGCCAGCAGTCCCCGGCGGGGAGGAGATACGCAGTATTTT
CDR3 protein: CASSPRRGGDTQYF

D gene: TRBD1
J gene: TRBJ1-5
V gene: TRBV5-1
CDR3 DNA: TGCGCCAGCAGCTTGGAAGGACAGGGCAATCAGCCCCAGCATTTT
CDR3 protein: CASSLEGQGNQPQHF

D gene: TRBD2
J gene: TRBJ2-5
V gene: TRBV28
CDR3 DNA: TGTGCCAGCATCGGGGGGGCCGGTGAGACCCAGTACTTC
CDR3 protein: CASIGGAGETQYF